A single sample is the source of the 28 T cell receptor beta chains below, sequenced in a study of cytomegalovirus exposure and HLA in healthy donors (dated 2017 in TCRdb). The protocol used for the library was the immunoSEQ multiplex PCR assay. A mixture of 60 forward primers for TCR Vbeta segments and 13 reverse primers for TCR Jbeta segments was used in the multiplex PCR. The clones in this table, taken by TCRdb from immuneACCESS, are in-frame only. Not every clone is retained; where verified, under half of the shortfall comes from an unresolved V gene, and the cause of the rest is unknown. Counted in this sample were about 150,000 clones; around 75% of them appeared once. 7.5% to 9% of the sample belongs to the ten largest clones. Sequencing input: PBMCs. The receptor set was obtained from a man aged 25 to 45 in good health and CMV-seropositive.

The rearrangement links TRBV7-2 to TRBJ2-3; perhaps TRBD1 as D (5 bases). CDR1 is SGHTA and CDR2 is FQGNSA in the germline V gene. The CDR3 loop spans 14 amino acids. V was clipped by 1 base and J by 5 bases, with 10 bases between them. DNA of the CDR3: TGTGCCAGCAGCTTAGAATACAGGCGAGATACGCAGTATTTT. The encoded protein is CASSLEYRRDTQYF.

The CDR3 reads CASSRETGSMDEQYF. CDR3 DNA sequence: TGCGCCAGCAGCCGAGAGACAGGGAGTATGGACGAGCAGTACTTC. The rearrangement uses TRBV5-1 and TRBJ2-7; the match to TRBD1 covers 7 bases. This CDR3 region has 15 residues. From germline, CDR1 is SGHRS and CDR2 YFSETQ. The trim removed 4 bases at V and 5 bases at J, leaving 12 bases unmatched.

V usage is TRBV30 and J usage is TRBJ1-6; 10 bases map to TRBD1. Germline V gene lookup returns CDR1 GTSNPN and CDR2 SVGIG (reference sequence). Trimming removed 6 bases from V and 8 bases from J; junction bases left unmatched: 4. CDR3 length: 13 amino acids. The CDR3 is CACTGQGYSPLHF. In DNA form, the CDR3 reads TGTGCCTGTACGGGACAGGGGTATTCACCCCTCCACTTT.

The rearrangement links TRBV15 to TRBJ2-5; TRBD1 aligns across 7 bases. The CDR3 runs to 16 residues. Trimming took 0 bases from V and 1 from J; bases not matched to a gene: 5. Germline V gene sequence: CDR1 LNHNV, CDR2 YYDKDF (reference sequence). The CDR3 sequence is CATSRDLAGGQETQYF. The CDR3 bases are TGTGCCACCAGCAGAGATTTGGCAGGGGGCCAAGAGACCCAGTACTTC.

V gene TRBV27 combines with J gene TRBJ1-1; 9 bases agree with TRBD1. Germline V lookup: CDR1 MNHEY, CDR2 SMNVEV (reference sequence). The CDR3 has 18 residues. J was trimmed by 1 base and V by 6 bases; bases with no gene match: 15. CDR3 region: CASSPLRDREPTNTEAFF. In nucleotides, the CDR3 is TGTGCCAGCAGCCCCCTACGGGACAGGGAACCCACGAACACTGAAGCTTTCTTT.

The rearrangement links TRBV6-6 to TRBJ1-6; D may be TRBD1 (6 bases). The CDR3 contains 14 residues. The V end was cut by 3 bases, the J end by 7 bases, with 10 bases between. The V gene's germline CDR1 is MNHNY and CDR2 SVGAGI (reference sequence). CDR3 in DNA: TGTGCCAGCAGTTATACAGGGAGAAATTCACCCCTCCACTTT. Its translation is CASSYTGRNSPLHF.

V and J are TRBV7-9 and TRBJ1-2; no definite D call. V shed 2 bases and J shed 6 bases, with 10 bases lying between them. The germline V gene has CDR1 SEHNR and CDR2 FQNEAQ (reference sequence). CDR3 length equals 13 residues. The CDR3 spells CASSLNSHHGYTF. The DNA of the CDR3 is TGTGCCAGCAGCTTAAACAGCCACCATGGCTACACCTTC.

The V gene is TRBV1, the J gene TRBJ1-2; the DNA was not used to check the table's D call, TRBD1. TRBV1 is tagged as a pseudogene. This CDR3 region has 14 residues. CDR3 in DNA: TGCACCAGCAGCCAGGAAGGGGGCGGCTATGGCTACACCTTC. Translated: CTSSQEGGGYGYTF.

The chain uses TRBV9 and TRBJ1-4, with unresolved D. Trimming removed 0 bases from V and 0 bases from J, with 9 bases in between. This CDR3 has 16 amino acids. From germline, CDR1 is SGDLS and CDR2 YYNGEE. CDR3 coding DNA: TGTGCCAGCAGCGTAGACCAGACAACAACTAATGAAAAACTGTTTTTT. Translating it yields CASSVDQTTTNEKLFF.

J is TRBJ1-2 and V is TRBV7-8, with D perhaps TRBD1 (6 bases). The V end lost 4 bases, the J end lost 2 bases, and 11 bases lay between the germline ends. The CDR3 has 14 residues. The V gene's germline CDR1 is SGHVS and CDR2 FQNEAQ. The CDR3 loop is CASSSTDRNYGYTF. The DNA for the CDR3 is TGTGCCAGCAGCTCTACCGACAGGAACTATGGCTACACCTTC.

V gene TRBV30 combines with J gene TRBJ1-4; TRBD1 matches 8 bases. Trimming at V came to 7 bases and at J to 8 bases, leaving 9 bases not matched to a gene. The CDR3 has 13 amino acids. The V gene's germline CDR1 is GTSNPN and CDR2 SVGIG (reference sequence). The CDR3 reads CASETGGYEKLFF. The DNA of the CDR3 is TGTGCCTCGGAAACAGGGGGTTACGAAAAACTGTTTTTT.

V gene TRBV7-2 combines with J gene TRBJ1-1; 9 bases align to TRBD1. The CDR3 is 16 amino acids. The V and J ends lost 5 bases and 1 base, in that order; junction bases with no gene match: 8. In germline, CDR1 is SGHTA, CDR2 FQGNSA. The DNA for the CDR3 is TGTGCCAGCAGCCCGCAGGGGACAGGGTGGAACACTGAAGCTTTCTTT. This gives the protein CASSPQGTGWNTEAFF.

The chain employs TRBV28 and TRBJ1-2; D is uncertain. The germline V gene has CDR1 MDHEN and CDR2 SYDVKM. V lost 4 bases, J lost 7 bases, and 13 bases lay in between. CDR3 size: 13 residues. CDR3 residues: CASSSVETGGYTF. The CDR3 DNA is TGTGCCAGCAGTTCCGTCGAGACGGGTGGCTACACCTTC.

The chain employs TRBV5-4 and TRBJ2-7; possible D gene TRBD2, 6 bases. Looked up from germline, CDR1 is SGHNT and CDR2 is YYREEE (reference sequence). CDR3 size: 15 residues. V shed 1 base and J shed 2 bases, with 13 bases lying between them. The CDR3 loop reads CASSLSGENPYEQYF. The DNA for the CDR3 is TGTGCCAGCAGCTTGTCGGGGGAAAACCCCTACGAGCAGTACTTC.

This sequence joins TRBV7-8 and TRBJ1-5; tentative D call: TRBD1 (6 bases). Trimming left V 1 base short and J 5 bases short, with 12 bases between. Germline CDR1 reads SGHVS; CDR2 reads FQNEAQ. The CDR3 runs 15 residues. The CDR3 DNA sequence: TGTGCCAGCAGCTTAGGTTTGACAGGAGATCAGCCCCAGCATTTT. Encoded protein: CASSLGLTGDQPQHF. Full variable domain (missing parts from reference TRBV7-8 and TRBJ1-5): GAGVSQSPRYKVAKRGQDVALRCDPISGHVSLFWYQQALGQGPEFLTYFQNEAQLDKSGLPSDRFFAERPEGSVSTLKIQRTQQEDSAVYLCASSLGLTGDQPQHFGDGTRLSIL.

The genes are TRBV25-1 and TRBJ1-1; D ambiguous. The germline V and J ends were trimmed by 1 base and 6 bases, with 15 bases remaining between them. The CDR3 is made up of 15 amino acids. CDR1 and CDR2 (germline): MGHDK, SYGVNS. CDR3 sequence: CASSEFEGVSAEAFF. CDR3 DNA sequence: TGTGCCAGCAGTGAATTTGAGGGTGTGAGCGCTGAAGCTTTCTTT.

This chain links TRBV4-1 with TRBJ2-3, with a possible D match to TRBD2 (5 bases). The CDR3 spans 19 residues. With 0 bases removed from V and 1 base from J, the gap between germline ends came to 20 bases. Germline-derived CDR1 and CDR2 are MGHRA and YSYEKL. CDR3 bases: TGCGCCAGCAGCCAAGACCTCGGAGGCAAGTGGGTAGGCACAGATACGCAGTATTTT. It specifies CASSQDLGGKWVGTDTQYF.

This clone was counted once. The chain is built from TRBV2 and TRBJ1-5, with D maybe TRBD1 (6 bases). The CDR3 consists of 14 residues. The V end lost 3 bases, the J end lost 7 bases, and 13 bases lay between the germline ends. Per germline, CDR1 SNHLY and CDR2 FYNNEI. The CDR3 loop is CASSDRGGRQPQHF. The CDR3 DNA is TGTGCCAGCAGTGATAGGGGGGGCAGACAGCCCCAGCATTTT.

This chain connects TRBV6-6 to TRBJ2-7; D may be TRBD2 (6 bases). The V end was cut by 6 bases, the J end by 6 bases, with 15 bases between. Per the germline V gene, CDR1 is MNHNY and CDR2 is SVGAGI (reference sequence). The CDR3 length is 13 residues. In DNA, the CDR3 is TGTGCCAGCAGCCGGGACTCCCGGGGCGAGCAGTACTTC. Protein sequence: CASSRDSRGEQYF.

The count of this clone is one. J is TRBJ1-2 and V is TRBV5-1, with D possibly TRBD1 on 5 matching bases. Germline loops: CDR1 SGHRS, CDR2 YFSETQ. V was pared by 0 bases and J by 7 bases, with 16 bases between. The CDR3 extends over 15 amino acids. The CDR3, as DNA: TGCGCCAGCAGCTTGGGACAGCAACAGGCCCTTGGCTACACCTTC. It yields the protein CASSLGQQQALGYTF.

The chain employs TRBV2 and TRBJ2-5, with TRBD2 matching over 15 bases. This CDR3 comprises 16 residues. The germline gives CDR1 SNHLY, CDR2 FYNNEI. Trimming took 8 bases from V and 2 from J; bases not matched to a gene: 6. The chain's CDR3 is CASRGLAGGMQETQYF. As DNA, the CDR3 is TGTGCCAGCCGAGGACTAGCGGGAGGGATGCAAGAGACCCAGTACTTC.

The chain has TRBV27 and TRBJ2-1, with no clear D. V gave up 5 bases and J gave up 6 bases, with 11 bases separating them. Germline CDR1 and CDR2: MNHEY and SMNVEV (reference sequence). This CDR3 comprises 13 residues. CDR3: CASSPSPSNEQFF. As DNA, the CDR3 is TGTGCCAGCAGTCCCTCCCCCTCCAATGAGCAGTTCTTC.

This clone appeared a few times. The gene calls are TRBV4-3 and TRBJ2-6; D unresolved. V lost 0 bases to trimming and J lost 0 bases, with 9 bases between them. The CDR3 loop spans 17 amino acids. Germline values: CDR1 LGHNA, CDR2 YSLEER. CDR3 in amino acids: CASSQDAASSGANVLTF. In DNA, the CDR3 is TGCGCCAGCAGCCAAGATGCGGCCTCCTCTGGGGCCAACGTCCTGACTTTC.

The rearrangement joins TRBV7-3 to TRBJ2-1; D is perhaps TRBD2 (7 bases). The germline V and J ends were trimmed by 7 bases and 3 bases, with 19 bases remaining between them. Germline V gives CDR1 SGHTA, CDR2 FQGTGA. This CDR3 is built from 16 residues. This CDR3 is CASTPGGAGSYNEQFF. As DNA, the CDR3 is TGTGCCAGCACCCCTGGGGGGGCAGGGAGCTACAATGAGCAGTTCTTC.

Only a few counts were recorded for this clone. The J gene is TRBJ1-5, the V gene TRBV19, with TRBD1 identical over 7 bases. CDR3 length: 14 residues. J gave up 3 bases and V 5 bases, and 4 bases lay outside the gene matches. The germline V gene encodes CDR1 LNHDA and CDR2 SQIVND (reference sequence). CDR3 in DNA: TGTGCCAGTAGTTTACAGGGGTTCAATCAGCCCCAGCATTTT. Amino acids: CASSLQGFNQPQHF. Together with reference TRBV19 and TRBJ1-5, the CDR3 gives the full variable domain: DGGITQSPKYLFRKEGQNVTLSCEQNLNHDAMYWYRQDPGQGLRLIYYSQIVNDFQKGDIAEGYSVSREKKESFPLTVTSAQKNPTAFYLCASSLQGFNQPQHFGDGTRLSIL.

Here the CDR3 reads CASSELGSYGYTF. DNA for the CDR3: TGTGCCAGCAGTGAATTGGGCTCCTATGGCTACACCTTC. The chain joins TRBV2 to TRBJ1-2; D is uncertain. Germline lookup yields CDR1 SNHLY and CDR2 FYNNEI. With 2 bases removed from V and 4 bases from J, the gap between germline ends came to 8 bases. The CDR3 is made up of 13 amino acids.

The J gene is TRBJ1-1, the V gene TRBV5-8, with 10 bases that match TRBD1. J was trimmed by 4 bases and V by 7 bases; bases with no gene match: 16. CDR3 length: 17 residues. The germline V gene encodes CDR1 SGHTS and CDR2 YDEGEE. The CDR3 DNA is TGTGCCAGCTCCATCCGACAGGGGGCGCGAGTTCGCACTGAAGCTTTCTTT. It encodes CASSIRQGARVRTEAFF.

The chain combines TRBV7-9 with TRBJ2-5, with 11 bases identical to TRBD1. The CDR3 contains 16 residues. The germline V gene encodes CDR1 SEHNR and CDR2 FQNEAQ (reference sequence). With V trimmed by 6 bases and J by 5 bases, 11 bases remained unmatched. CDR3 DNA sequence: TGTGCCAGCAGGTTTTCGGGACAGGGGGTCCTCGAGACCCAGTACTTC. Translation: CASRFSGQGVLETQYF.